This T cell receptor (beta chain) was sequenced during a study of cytomegalovirus exposure and HLA in healthy donors. On the study more broadly: HLA-typed donors were the source of 83 million or so unique TCRs, which an early data release held.

The CDR3 is 12 amino acids. V lost 7 bases and J lost 7, with 13 bases in between. The V gene's germline CDR1 is LNHDA and CDR2 SQIVND (reference sequence). On this clone: Its antigen is undetermined.

Study findings and constraints: Equally common other TCR beta chains were less clonally expanded than HLA-associated ones, a later analysis found. Some TCR beta chains (roughly 160 of them) were listed as cytomegalovirus-associated.

The primer mix had 60 Vbeta and 13 Jbeta primers. The repertoire was sequenced with immunoSEQ multiplex PCR; TCRdb's copy has only in-frame clones and lacks some. The table shows about 96,000 clones, with roughly 79% occurring only once. The sample was PBMCs. The V gene is TRBV19, the J gene TRBJ1-2; D might be TRBD1 (5 bases). This receptor was taken from a woman in her 70s in good health and CMV-seropositive. CDR3 in DNA: TGTGCCAGTACCACGGACAATCGTGGCTACACCTTC. This codes for CASTTDNRGYTF.